This T cell receptor beta chain was profiled in a study of blood T cell repertoires in COVID-19 (dated by TCRdb to about 2020). For the study in its entirety: Samples from collaborators originated in the United States, Italy and Spain and spanned both the acute and convalescent phases of COVID-19. The material from the prospective study consisted of cDNA or gDNA derived from T cells, B-cell-depleted T cells, or PBMCs. Subjects who had been exposed to COVID-19, were actively infected with it, or had recovered from it provided the deeply sampled blood TCRbeta repertoires that made up the dataset. A freely available public database, intended as a resource for researchers studying the immune response to SARS-CoV-2, is where the repertoires were released. Samples were obtained from the ongoing ImmuneRACE study (first 160 participants) and from over a thousand subjects provided by 6 global collaborators. Nearly every sample came with metadata listing a de-identified subject ID, COVID-19 status, age in years and sex. Where available, HLA class I and class II types were taken from metadata supplied by the sample provider and were not determined by assay-based typing.

TCRbeta CDR3 regions were amplified from genomic DNA using the immunoSEQ Assay, a bias-controlled multiplex PCR. Under the source paper's analysis protocol: The number of nucleated cells in each sample was estimated by amplification of reference gene primers within the assay. To quantify the absolute abundance of each unique TCRbeta CDR3 rearrangement, sequence reads were collapsed and filtered. Productive Simpson clonality was computed per sample as the square root of Simpson's diversity index over productive rearrangements. TCRdb took over this immuneACCESS table, retaining in-frame rearrangements with V and J assigned. Such tables are incomplete; in checked studies, under half of the missing clones stem from an unresolved V gene, and the remainder is unexplained. V and J calls and clone size are as listed in that table; D and trimming were resolved from the DNA. A total of hundreds of thousands of clones appear in this sample, over 65% of them only once. The top ten clonotypes cover around 3.4% of the sample.

Whole blood was collected in K2EDTA tubes by collaborating institutions according to the institutions' own protocols. Collaborator samples were shipped for TCRbeta analysis as frozen whole blood, isolated PBMCs, or DNA extracted from either sample type. The CDR3 holds 13 amino acids from the cysteine to the phenylalanine. The DNA shown is the 39-base CDR3, in frame from base 1. The germline V gene specifies SGHRS as CDR1 and YFSETQ as CDR2. V is cut by 5 bases and J by 3 bases, and the space between the germline ends is 10 bases. This clone appeared a few times. The antigen it recognizes is unknown. No base-level quality is on record; no much larger clone is a single base apart. General study outcomes and caveats: The quantity of clinical and demographic metadata differed by source and by participant and was supplied without curation.

The receptor's source is a woman of 80 years or more with acute or convalescent COVID-19. The rearranged chain carries TRBV5-1 and TRBJ2-3, and possibly TRBD1, on 6 matching bases. Specimen: peripheral blood. The CDR3 is CASRQGHTDTQYF. The nucleotide sequence is TGCGCCAGCAGACAGGGCCATACAGATACGCAGTATTTT.